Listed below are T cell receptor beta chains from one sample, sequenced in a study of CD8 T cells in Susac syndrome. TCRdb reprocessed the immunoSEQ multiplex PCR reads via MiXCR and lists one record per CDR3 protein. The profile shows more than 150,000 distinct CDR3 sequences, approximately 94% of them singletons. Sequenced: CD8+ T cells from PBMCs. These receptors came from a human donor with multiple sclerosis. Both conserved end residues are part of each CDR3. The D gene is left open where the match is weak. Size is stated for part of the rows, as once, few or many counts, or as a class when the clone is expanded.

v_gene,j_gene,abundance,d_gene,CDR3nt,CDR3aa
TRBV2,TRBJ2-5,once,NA,TGTGCCAGCAGTGAAGGCGGAGAGATGGGAGAGACCCAGTACTTC,CASSEGGEMGETQYF
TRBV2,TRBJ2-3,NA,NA,TGTGCCAGCAGTACAGCCGGACTCTCAGATACGCAGTATTTT,CASSTAGLSDTQYF
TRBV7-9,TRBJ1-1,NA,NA,TGTGCCAGCAGACCCCACTTGAACACTGAAGCTTTCTTT,CASRPHLNTEAFF
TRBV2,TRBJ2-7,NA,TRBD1,TGTGCCAGCTGGGAGTCCGGGACAGGGGCCACCCTCTACGAGCAGTACTTC,CASWESGTGATLYEQYF
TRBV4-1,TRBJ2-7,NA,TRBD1,TGCGCCAGCAGCCAGGACAGGGGTTATTTATACGAGCAGTACTTC,CASSQDRGYLYEQYF
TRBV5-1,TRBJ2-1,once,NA,TGCGCCAGCAGCTTGGTAAAAGGCGAGGGGAATGAGCAGTTCTTC,CASSLVKGEGNEQFF
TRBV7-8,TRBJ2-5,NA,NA,TGTGCCAGCAGCGTTCTCCCGGGACCCCAAGAGACCCAGTACTTC,CASSVLPGPQETQYF
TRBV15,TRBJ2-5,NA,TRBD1,TGTGCCACCAGCAGAGAAAGGACAGGGCGGGAAAGGTCGTACTTC,CATSRERTGRERSYF
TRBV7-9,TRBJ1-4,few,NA,TGTGCCAGCAGCTTGGACGGGAATGAAAAACTGTTTTTT,CASSLDGNEKLFF
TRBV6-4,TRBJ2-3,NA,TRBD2,TGTGCCAGCAGTTTAGCGGGGGCCACAGATACGCAGTATTTT,CASSLAGATDTQYF
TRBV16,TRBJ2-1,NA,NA,TGTGCCAGCAGCCAATCCGCCGGGACTGAGAATGAGCAGTTCTTC,CASSQSAGTENEQFF
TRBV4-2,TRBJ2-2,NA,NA,TGTGCCAGCAGCCAAGCCCCTGGTCCAGGGACCGGGGAGCTGTTTTTT,CASSQAPGPGTGELFF
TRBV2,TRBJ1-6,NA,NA,TGTGCCAGCAGTGAAGCGCGGTCACCCCTCCACTTT,CASSEARSPLHF
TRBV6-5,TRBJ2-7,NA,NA,TGTGCCAGCAGTTATGGGGAAGGGGACGGCGAGCAGTACTTC,CASSYGEGDGEQYF